A selection of T cell receptor beta chains follows, all from one sample in a study of blood T cells in healthy people across ages. TCRdb fed the 5' RACE reads into MiXCR, producing one record per CDR3 protein. The data show 750,000 to 850,000 distinct CDR3 sequences, 25% seen once. These data are also associated with another study on T cells of mothers and their children.

The sample consisted of blood. These receptors originate from a boy aged 5-17 years in good health. Both conserved end residues are part of each CDR3. D genes are given only for firm matches. Only part of the rows carry a size: once, few, many, or a class if the clone is expanded.

cdr3_aa | cdr3_nt | d_call | v_call | clone_size | j_call
CSARGGGAYNEQFF | TGCAGTGCTAGAGGCGGGGGAGCATACAATGAGCAGTTCTTC | TRBD2 | TRBV20-1 | few | TRBJ2-1
CASSSRDTGTQETQYF | TGTGCCAGCAGCTCACGGGACACAGGGACCCAAGAGACCCAGTACTTC | NA | TRBV13 | NA | TRBJ2-5
CSAKGAGVYNEQFF | TGCAGTGCCAAGGGAGCAGGAGTTTACAATGAGCAGTTCTTC | NA | TRBV20-1 | NA | TRBJ2-1
CSAGTRDRYEQYF | TGCAGCGCCGGAACCCGGGACAGATACGAGCAGTACTTC | TRBD1 | TRBV29-1 | many | TRBJ2-7
CASSLTGTENYNSYEQYF | TGTGCCAGCAGTTTAACCGGGACAGAAAATTACAACTCCTACGAGCAGTACTTC | TRBD1 | TRBV28 | NA | TRBJ2-7
CASRDLVTDTQYF | TGTGCCAGCAGGGACTTGGTCACAGATACGCAGTATTTT | NA | TRBV7-8 | NA | TRBJ2-3
CASSSLGRDTQYF | TGTGCCAGCAGCTCACTAGGGCGGGATACGCAGTATTTT | NA | TRBV7-3 | few | TRBJ2-3
CASSYSFRVGNTIYF | TGTGCCAGCAGTTACTCGTTCAGGGTTGGAAACACCATATATTTT | NA | TRBV6-5 | NA | TRBJ1-3
CASSLGGARAFF | TGTGCCAGCAGCTTAGGCGGCGCGAGAGCTTTCTTT | NA | TRBV7-9 | NA | TRBJ1-1
CASSQGSYQPQHF | TGTGCCAGCAGTCAGGGTTCCTATCAGCCCCAGCATTTT | NA | TRBV6-2/TRBV6-3 | few | TRBJ1-5
CSAPGDREDYGYTF | TGCAGTGCTCCGGGGGATCGAGAGGACTATGGCTACACCTTC | NA | TRBV20-1 | few | TRBJ1-2
CSVGGGQDGKLFF | TGCAGCGTTGGAGGGGGGCAGGATGGAAAACTGTTTTTT | NA | TRBV29-1 | few | TRBJ1-4
CAGSYLIFEQYF | TGTGCCGGCAGTTACCTGATATTCGAGCAGTACTTC | NA | TRBV6-2/TRBV6-3 | few | TRBJ2-7
CASSQDPASGSWEQYF | TGCGCCAGCAGCCAAGATCCGGCTAGCGGGAGTTGGGAGCAGTACTTC | TRBD2 | TRBV4-3 | NA | TRBJ2-7
CASSLVGGLGETQYF | TGTGCCAGCAGCTTAGTAGGGGGACTGGGAGAGACCCAGTACTTC | NA | TRBV7-2 | NA | TRBJ2-5
CASSPLTGWDYGYTF | TGTGCCAGCAGCCCATTGACAGGGTGGGACTATGGCTACACCTTC | TRBD1 | TRBV9 | few | TRBJ1-2
CAISEGSGHLKGTDTQYF | TGTGCCATCAGTGAAGGTTCCGGGCACTTGAAGGGGACAGATACGCAGTATTTT | NA | TRBV10-3 | few | TRBJ2-3
CASSIVRTGARETQYF | TGTGCCAGTAGTATAGTAAGGACAGGGGCGCGGGAGACCCAGTACTTC | TRBD1 | TRBV19 | NA | TRBJ2-5
CSATRGWGTDTQYF | TGCAGTGCCACCAGGGGGTGGGGCACGGATACGCAGTATTTT | TRBD1 | TRBV20-1 | NA | TRBJ2-3
CSANLLQETQYF | TGCAGTGCTAATCTGTTACAAGAGACCCAGTACTTC | NA | TRBV20-1 | few | TRBJ2-5
CSVRGGTGRDIQYF | TGCAGCGTCCGAGGGGGGACAGGGAGGGACATTCAGTACTTC | TRBD1 | TRBV29-1 | NA | TRBJ2-4
CASSLGYLYGYTF | TGTGCCAGCAGCTTAGGGTACCTCTATGGCTACACCTTC | NA | TRBV11-2 | NA | TRBJ1-2
CSARRWDYNEQFF | TGCAGTGCTAGGCGCTGGGACTACAATGAGCAGTTCTTC | NA | TRBV20-1 | NA | TRBJ2-1
CASSLMVSSGNTIYF | TGTGCCAGCAGTCTCATGGTGAGCTCTGGAAACACCATATATTTT | NA | TRBV12-3/TRBV12-4 | NA | TRBJ1-3
CASTVGGLNYGYTF | TGTGCCAGCACCGTAGGGGGACTGAACTATGGCTACACCTTC | NA | TRBV5-5 | NA | TRBJ1-2
CAISPPGSYEQYF | TGTGCCATCAGTCCCCCGGGGAGTTACGAGCAGTACTTC | NA | TRBV10-3 | few | TRBJ2-7
CSVEPGGETQYF | TGCAGCGTTGAGCCCGGTGGGGAGACCCAGTACTTC | NA | TRBV29-1 | many | TRBJ2-5
CASSQDRNQPQHF | TGCGCCAGCAGCCAAGATCGCAACCAGCCCCAGCATTTT | NA | TRBV4-3 | many | TRBJ1-5
CASSFRGAETQYF | TGTGCCAGCAGTTTTAGGGGGGCGGAGACCCAGTACTTC | NA | TRBV28 | many | TRBJ2-5
CSARILAGEETQYF | TGCAGTGCTAGAATCTTAGCGGGGGAAGAGACCCAGTACTTC | TRBD2 | TRBV20-1 | few | TRBJ2-5
CASSQRGVAEQFF | TGTGCCAGCAGCCAGCGGGGGGTCGCTGAGCAGTTCTTC | TRBD2 | TRBV14 | NA | TRBJ2-1
CASRTDRDEQYF | TGTGCCAGCAGAACCGACAGGGACGAGCAGTACTTC | TRBD1 | TRBV2 | NA | TRBJ2-7
CASSQDQAGVGDTQYF | TGTGCCAGCAGCCAAGACCAAGCGGGAGTGGGGGATACGCAGTATTTT | TRBD2 | TRBV14 | NA | TRBJ2-3
CASREGTSVSNGYTF | TGTGCCAGCAGAGAAGGGACAAGCGTTTCAAATGGCTACACCTTC | NA | TRBV7-9 | once | TRBJ1-2
CASSYGGLGDEQFF | TGTGCCAGCAGTTATGGGGGACTAGGCGATGAGCAGTTCTTC | TRBD2 | TRBV6-2/TRBV6-3 | NA | TRBJ2-1
CASTKGVSGNTIYF | TGTGCCAGCACGAAGGGAGTCTCTGGAAACACCATATATTTT | NA | TRBV7-9 | NA | TRBJ1-3
CASSLPGLGRETQYF | TGTGCCAGCAGCTTGCCGGGACTAGGGCGAGAGACCCAGTACTTC | TRBD2 | TRBV7-2 | NA | TRBJ2-5
CSAVPTGPNYEQYF | TGCAGTGCTGTACCTACCGGGCCCAACTACGAGCAGTACTTC | NA | TRBV20-1 | NA | TRBJ2-7
CSARDGFTGSSPLHF | TGCAGTGCTAGAGATGGGTTTACAGGGTCTTCACCCCTCCACTTT | NA | TRBV20-1 | few | TRBJ1-6
CASSLWGSGHEILTQYF | TGTGCCAGCAGTTTATGGGGCTCGGGACATGAGATTCTGACCCAGTACTTC | NA | TRBV27 | few | TRBJ2-5
CSVPGQGAHEQYF | TGCAGCGTCCCGGGACAGGGGGCCCACGAGCAGTACTTC | TRBD1 | TRBV29-1 | few | TRBJ2-7
CASSQASDRPFYEQYF | TGCGCCAGCAGCCAAGCCTCCGACAGGCCTTTCTACGAGCAGTACTTC | NA | TRBV4-3 | NA | TRBJ2-7
CASTKREDPRTETQYF | TGTGCCAGCACCAAAAGAGAGGACCCGAGGACGGAGACCCAGTACTTC | NA | TRBV5-5 | NA | TRBJ2-5
CASSQEDRQEGAKNIQYF | TGCGCCAGCAGCCAAGAGGACCGACAGGAGGGTGCCAAAAACATTCAGTACTTC | NA | TRBV4-3 | NA | TRBJ2-4
CATSRSVGTASYEQYF | TGTGCCACCAGCAGATCCGTCGGGACAGCTTCCTACGAGCAGTACTTC | TRBD1 | TRBV15 | few | TRBJ2-7
CASSFTSGEKAGELFF | TGTGCCAGCAGCTTCACATCAGGGGAGAAGGCCGGGGAGCTGTTTTTT | NA | TRBV7-9 | few | TRBJ2-2
CASSSRQIRGNIQYF | TGTGCCAGCAGCAGCCGACAGATAAGGGGAAACATTCAGTACTTC | NA | TRBV21-1 | NA | TRBJ2-4
CAWSGTGGRNTEAFF | TGTGCCTGGTCCGGGACAGGGGGGCGGAACACTGAAGCTTTCTTT | TRBD1 | TRBV30 | NA | TRBJ1-1
CSARDPRSGSLADTQYF | TGCAGTGCTAGAGATCCCCGAAGCGGGAGTCTCGCAGATACGCAGTATTTT | TRBD2 | TRBV20-1 | few | TRBJ2-3
CASSLMGGGRRANTGELFF | TGTGCCAGCAGCCTAATGGGTGGGGGACGACGGGCGAACACCGGGGAGCTGTTTTTT | NA | TRBV7-2 | NA | TRBJ2-2
CASRGDRRNTIYF | TGTGCCAGCAGAGGGGACCGAAGAAACACCATATATTTT | NA | TRBV6-5 | NA | TRBJ1-3
CASSQDRVQFF | TGTGCCAGCAGCCAAGACAGGGTACAGTTCTTC | NA | TRBV3-1 | few | TRBJ2-1
CSARIEVGLAEAFF | TGCAGTGCTAGAATTGAGGTCGGTCTGGCTGAAGCTTTCTTT | NA | TRBV20-1 | NA | TRBJ1-1
CASSPVDRDGSPLHF | TGTGCCAGCAGTCCCGTTGACAGGGATGGCTCACCCCTCCACTTT | TRBD1 | TRBV28 | few | TRBJ1-6
CASGPLTGDRHSTNEKLFF | TGTGCTAGTGGACCCCTAACGGGGGACAGACATTCAACTAATGAAAAACTGTTTTTT | TRBD1 | TRBV12-5 | few | TRBJ1-4
CASSLSLGSTDTQYF | TGTGCCAGCAGCCTTTCTCTAGGGAGCACAGATACGCAGTATTTT | NA | TRBV12-3/TRBV12-4 | NA | TRBJ2-3
CASSLGPSTEAFF | TGTGCCAGCAGTCTAGGACCCTCGACTGAAGCTTTCTTT | NA | TRBV27 | NA | TRBJ1-1
CASSLGSGSSYNGQFF | TGTGCCAGCAGCTTAGGTAGCGGGAGTTCCTACAATGGGCAGTTCTTC | TRBD2 | TRBV11-2 | few | TRBJ2-1
CSAGGLAVTYEQYF | TGCAGTGCTGGGGGACTAGCGGTTACCTACGAGCAGTACTTC | TRBD2 | TRBV20-1 | few | TRBJ2-7